The 23 T cell receptor beta chains listed next were all sequenced from one sample in a study of T cell responses to AZD1222 COVID-19 vaccine. Measured with immunoSEQ multiplex PCR; TCRdb has only the in-frame clones, and not every one. In the table there are around 140,000 clones, 85% to 90% of which are singletons. The starting material was peripheral blood, obtained 28 days after the second AZD1222 dose. The receptors were gathered from an adult who received the AZD1222 COVID-19 vaccine.

The chain couples TRBV6-6 to TRBJ2-7, with TRBD1 matching 10 bases. The V gene end was trimmed by 0 bases and the J gene end by 3 bases; junction bases not matched to a gene: 2. Germline loops: CDR1 MNHNY, CDR2 SVGAGI (reference sequence). The CDR3 spans 15 residues. CDR3 sequence: CASSYSRTGGYEQYV. The DNA for the CDR3 is TGTGCCAGCAGTTACTCGAGGACAGGGGGCTACGAGCAGTACGTC.

The chain uses TRBV5-1 and TRBJ2-1; maybe TRBD2 (6 bases). Deletions cut 0 bases from V and 3 bases from J, with 13 bases between. This CDR3 has 16 amino acids. The germline gives CDR1 SGHRS, CDR2 YFSETQ. For the CDR3, the DNA is TGCGCCAGCAGCTTGGGGGCGGGAAACCTCTACAATGAGCAGTTCTTC. Translated, it gives CASSLGAGNLYNEQFF. Full variable domain (missing parts from reference TRBV5-1 and TRBJ2-1): KAGVTQTPRYLIKTRGQQVTLSCSPISGHRSVSWYQQTPGQGLQFLFEYFSETQRNKGNFPGRFSGRQFSNSRSEMNVSTLELGDSALYLCASSLGAGNLYNEQFFGPGTRLTVL.

This chain joins TRBV7-2 and TRBJ1-5; TRBD1 agrees at 10 bases. Germline assignment: CDR1 SGHTA and CDR2 FQGNSA. J gave up 4 bases and V 5 bases, and 11 bases lay outside the gene matches. The CDR3 runs to 17 residues. CDR3: CASSPREGQGRNQPQHF. The CDR3 DNA follows: TGTGCCAGCAGCCCTCGAGAGGGACAGGGGAGGAATCAGCCCCAGCATTTT.

The J gene is TRBJ2-7, the V gene TRBV6-2 or TRBV6-3; 9 nucleotides line up with TRBD1. The germline CDR1 and CDR2 sequences are MNHEY and SVGEGT. V was clipped by 6 bases and J by 3 bases; unmatched bases: 21. The CDR3 has 19 amino acids. The DNA for the CDR3 is TGTGCCAGCAGCTTTACCCCGGGACAGGGAGGGGTTCTCCACTACGAGCAGTACTTC. Protein: CASSFTPGQGGVLHYEQYF.

V gene TRBV30 combines with J gene TRBJ2-7; D remains ambiguous. CDR1 and CDR2 (germline): GTSNPN, SVGIG (reference sequence). V was trimmed by 4 bases and J by 2 bases, leaving 9 bases between them. This CDR3 is built from 12 residues. The CDR3 loop reads CAWKGSTYEQYF. In nucleotides, the CDR3 is TGTGCCTGGAAGGGCAGTACCTACGAGCAGTACTTC.

There are a few counts of this clone. In DNA, the CDR3 is TGTGCCAGCAGTTTACTTAACAATGAGCAGTTCTTC. It encodes CASSLLNNEQFF. The rearrangement uses TRBV28 and TRBJ2-1; D not resolved. Germline V lookup: CDR1 MDHEN, CDR2 SYDVKM. The CDR3 has 12 amino acids. V was shortened by 2 bases and J by 5 bases, with 4 bases between the two germline ends.

The V and J genes are TRBV7-2 and TRBJ2-5; D perhaps matches TRBD2 (5 bases). The germline V gene encodes CDR1 SGHTA and CDR2 FQGNSA. V was cut by 5 bases and J by 1 base, with 8 bases left in between. The CDR3 totals 13 residues. CDR3 nucleotides: TGTGCCAGCAGCCGCGGGCTCCAAGAGACCCAGTACTTC. Protein: CASSRGLQETQYF.

The CDR3 here is CASSYRQRGTEAFF. The CDR3 DNA sequence: TGTGCCAGCAGTTACCGCCAGAGGGGAACTGAAGCTTTCTTT. The chain combines TRBV6-5 with TRBJ1-1, with a tentative D call TRBD1 (5 bases). V was clipped by 2 bases and J by 5 bases, with 12 bases between them. From germline, CDR1 is MNHEY and CDR2 SVGAGI. This CDR3 is built from 14 residues.

The CDR3 loop is CASSFLQGTGELFF. In DNA, the CDR3 is TGTGCCAGCAGTTTTCTACAGGGCACCGGGGAGCTGTTTTTT. The chain is built from TRBV5-5 and TRBJ2-2; a weak D match, TRBD1 (6 bases). Trimming shortened V by 5 bases and J by 4 bases, and 12 bases separated the two germline ends. Per germline, CDR1 SGHKS and CDR2 YYEKEE (reference sequence). This CDR3 is built from 14 residues.

This CDR3 reads CASSFRQEEDNEQFF. The DNA for the CDR3 is TGTGCCAGCAGTTTCCGGCAGGAGGAAGACAATGAGCAGTTCTTC. The chain links TRBV28 to TRBJ2-1, with a weak D call TRBD2 (5 bases). Trimming removed 3 bases at V and 5 bases at J, with 14 bases between. Per the germline V gene, CDR1 is MDHEN and CDR2 is SYDVKM. The CDR3 totals 15 residues.

The V gene is TRBV30, the J gene TRBJ2-2; D is unclear. V dropped 4 bases and J dropped 2 bases, with 11 bases sitting between them. CDR1 is GTSNPN and CDR2 is SVGIG in the germline V gene (reference sequence). The CDR3 consists of 14 residues. CDR3 nucleotide sequence: TGTGCCTGGAACGGAGCGCGCAACACCGGGGAGCTGTTTTTT. Protein: CAWNGARNTGELFF.

The gene calls are TRBV15 and TRBJ1-3; D is uncertain. Germline V CDR1 and CDR2: LNHNV, YYDKDF (reference sequence). V dropped 4 bases and J dropped 0 bases, with 13 bases sitting between them. The CDR3 runs to 16 residues. CDR3 region: CATSNGQIPSGNTIYF. DNA for the CDR3: TGTGCCACCAGCAACGGTCAGATCCCCTCTGGAAACACCATATATTTT.

The CDR3 DNA is TGTGCCAGCAGTCCGGGGACAGCAGAAGCTTTCTTT. It specifies CASSPGTAEAFF. The chain couples TRBV28 to TRBJ1-1; 7 nucleotides agree with TRBD1. V lost 5 bases, J lost 8 bases, and 5 bases stayed unmatched. This CDR3 has 12 amino acids. Germline values: CDR1 MDHEN, CDR2 SYDVKM.

The chain links TRBV4-3 to TRBJ2-2; 10 nucleotides line up with TRBD1. This CDR3 contains 16 residues. Losses at the gene ends were 4 bases for V and 5 bases for J; bases not matched to a gene: 7. CDR1 LGHNA and CDR2 YSLEER come from the germline V gene. This chain's CDR3 is CASSLGTGDRTGELFF. The CDR3 DNA follows: TGCGCCAGCAGCCTCGGGACAGGGGATCGGACCGGGGAGCTGTTTTTT.

The chain links TRBV19 to TRBJ2-3; no definite D call. CDR3 length: 11 residues. Trimming pared 6 bases from V and 6 bases from J, leaving 7 bases between. From germline, CDR1 is LNHDA and CDR2 SQIVND (reference sequence). This chain's CDR3 is CASSYSDTQYF. The CDR3, as DNA: TGTGCCAGTAGCTACAGCGATACGCAGTATTTT.

This chain connects TRBV19 to TRBJ1-1, with a tentative D call TRBD1 (6 bases). Trimming removed 5 bases at V and 3 bases at J, with 22 bases between. CDR1 and CDR2 (germline): LNHDA, SQIVND (reference sequence). The CDR3 runs to 17 residues. CDR3 sequence reads: CASSPRGQLRSYTEAFF. Here the CDR3 DNA reads TGTGCCAGTAGTCCCCGTGGACAGCTCCGGTCTTACACTGAAGCTTTCTTT.

This clone was seen just once. This rearrangement joins TRBV7-8 to TRBJ2-2, with 8 nucleotides matching TRBD2. Germline V lookup: CDR1 SGHVS, CDR2 FQNEAQ. The CDR3 sequence is 15 residues long. Trimming took 3 bases from V and 4 from J; bases not matched to a gene: 4. The CDR3 region is CASSFGAGGTGELFF. CDR3 nucleotides: TGTGCCAGCAGCTTTGGGGCGGGGGGCACCGGGGAGCTGTTTTTT.

The chain employs TRBV5-1 and TRBJ1-6; D possibly corresponds to TRBD1 (6 bases). This CDR3 has 14 residues. The V end was cut by 0 bases, the J end by 10 bases, with 11 bases between. Per the germline V gene, CDR1 is SGHRS and CDR2 is YFSETQ. The CDR3: CASSLAQGQSPLHF. For the CDR3, the DNA is TGCGCCAGCAGCTTGGCTCAGGGACAATCACCCCTCCACTTT.

The chain employs TRBV24-1 and TRBJ2-5; 13 nucleotides match TRBD2. J was trimmed by 4 bases and V by 3 bases; bases with no gene match: 10. The CDR3 extends over 18 amino acids. Germline CDR1 is KGHDR and CDR2 is SFDVKD. The CDR3 nucleotides read TGTGCCACCAGTGATATACGGACTAGCGGGAGAGGGGGAGAGACCCAGTACTTC. It codes for CATSDIRTSGRGGETQYF.

The CDR3 nucleotides read TGTGCCAGCAGTAAAGATACAGGGGCCCGGAACACTGAAGCTTTCTTT. Amino acid sequence: CASSKDTGARNTEAFF. The chain uses TRBV5-6 and TRBJ1-1, with 7 bases lining up with TRBD1. Per germline, CDR1 SGHDT and CDR2 YYEEEE. V lost 5 bases to trimming and J lost 1 base; unmatched junction nucleotides: 11. The CDR3 length is 16 residues.

This clone was found once. This chain links TRBV7-3 with TRBJ2-3; TRBD1 might be the D (6 bases). Germline V gene lookup returns CDR1 SGHTA and CDR2 FQGTGA. V was trimmed by 2 bases and J by 3 bases, leaving 12 bases between them. The CDR3 has 15 residues. The CDR3 sequence: CASSLVVGTTDTQYF. In DNA form, the CDR3 reads TGTGCCAGCAGCTTAGTGGTGGGGACAACAGATACGCAGTATTTT.

This rearrangement joins TRBV7-3 to TRBJ2-7; 7 bases are a match to TRBD1. Losses at the gene ends were 5 bases for V and 6 bases for J; bases not matched to a gene: 16. CDR1 is SGHTA and CDR2 is FQGTGA in the germline V gene. There are 16 residues in the CDR3. CDR3 DNA sequence: TGTGCCAGCAGCCGAGACAGGGTATCTCATTTCGGCGAGCAGTACGTC. Amino acid sequence: CASSRDRVSHFGEQYV.

The V gene is TRBV23-1, the J gene TRBJ2-3, with D tentatively TRBD1 or TRBD2 (5 bases each). TRBV23-1 carries the ORF label, with uncertain function. This CDR3 region has 15 residues. The ends were cut back, 2 bases at V and 0 bases at J, with 9 bases in the middle. CDR3 in DNA: TGCGCCAGCAGTCAAGGTAGGGACAGCACAGATACGCAGTATTTT. It translates to CASSQGRDSTDTQYF.